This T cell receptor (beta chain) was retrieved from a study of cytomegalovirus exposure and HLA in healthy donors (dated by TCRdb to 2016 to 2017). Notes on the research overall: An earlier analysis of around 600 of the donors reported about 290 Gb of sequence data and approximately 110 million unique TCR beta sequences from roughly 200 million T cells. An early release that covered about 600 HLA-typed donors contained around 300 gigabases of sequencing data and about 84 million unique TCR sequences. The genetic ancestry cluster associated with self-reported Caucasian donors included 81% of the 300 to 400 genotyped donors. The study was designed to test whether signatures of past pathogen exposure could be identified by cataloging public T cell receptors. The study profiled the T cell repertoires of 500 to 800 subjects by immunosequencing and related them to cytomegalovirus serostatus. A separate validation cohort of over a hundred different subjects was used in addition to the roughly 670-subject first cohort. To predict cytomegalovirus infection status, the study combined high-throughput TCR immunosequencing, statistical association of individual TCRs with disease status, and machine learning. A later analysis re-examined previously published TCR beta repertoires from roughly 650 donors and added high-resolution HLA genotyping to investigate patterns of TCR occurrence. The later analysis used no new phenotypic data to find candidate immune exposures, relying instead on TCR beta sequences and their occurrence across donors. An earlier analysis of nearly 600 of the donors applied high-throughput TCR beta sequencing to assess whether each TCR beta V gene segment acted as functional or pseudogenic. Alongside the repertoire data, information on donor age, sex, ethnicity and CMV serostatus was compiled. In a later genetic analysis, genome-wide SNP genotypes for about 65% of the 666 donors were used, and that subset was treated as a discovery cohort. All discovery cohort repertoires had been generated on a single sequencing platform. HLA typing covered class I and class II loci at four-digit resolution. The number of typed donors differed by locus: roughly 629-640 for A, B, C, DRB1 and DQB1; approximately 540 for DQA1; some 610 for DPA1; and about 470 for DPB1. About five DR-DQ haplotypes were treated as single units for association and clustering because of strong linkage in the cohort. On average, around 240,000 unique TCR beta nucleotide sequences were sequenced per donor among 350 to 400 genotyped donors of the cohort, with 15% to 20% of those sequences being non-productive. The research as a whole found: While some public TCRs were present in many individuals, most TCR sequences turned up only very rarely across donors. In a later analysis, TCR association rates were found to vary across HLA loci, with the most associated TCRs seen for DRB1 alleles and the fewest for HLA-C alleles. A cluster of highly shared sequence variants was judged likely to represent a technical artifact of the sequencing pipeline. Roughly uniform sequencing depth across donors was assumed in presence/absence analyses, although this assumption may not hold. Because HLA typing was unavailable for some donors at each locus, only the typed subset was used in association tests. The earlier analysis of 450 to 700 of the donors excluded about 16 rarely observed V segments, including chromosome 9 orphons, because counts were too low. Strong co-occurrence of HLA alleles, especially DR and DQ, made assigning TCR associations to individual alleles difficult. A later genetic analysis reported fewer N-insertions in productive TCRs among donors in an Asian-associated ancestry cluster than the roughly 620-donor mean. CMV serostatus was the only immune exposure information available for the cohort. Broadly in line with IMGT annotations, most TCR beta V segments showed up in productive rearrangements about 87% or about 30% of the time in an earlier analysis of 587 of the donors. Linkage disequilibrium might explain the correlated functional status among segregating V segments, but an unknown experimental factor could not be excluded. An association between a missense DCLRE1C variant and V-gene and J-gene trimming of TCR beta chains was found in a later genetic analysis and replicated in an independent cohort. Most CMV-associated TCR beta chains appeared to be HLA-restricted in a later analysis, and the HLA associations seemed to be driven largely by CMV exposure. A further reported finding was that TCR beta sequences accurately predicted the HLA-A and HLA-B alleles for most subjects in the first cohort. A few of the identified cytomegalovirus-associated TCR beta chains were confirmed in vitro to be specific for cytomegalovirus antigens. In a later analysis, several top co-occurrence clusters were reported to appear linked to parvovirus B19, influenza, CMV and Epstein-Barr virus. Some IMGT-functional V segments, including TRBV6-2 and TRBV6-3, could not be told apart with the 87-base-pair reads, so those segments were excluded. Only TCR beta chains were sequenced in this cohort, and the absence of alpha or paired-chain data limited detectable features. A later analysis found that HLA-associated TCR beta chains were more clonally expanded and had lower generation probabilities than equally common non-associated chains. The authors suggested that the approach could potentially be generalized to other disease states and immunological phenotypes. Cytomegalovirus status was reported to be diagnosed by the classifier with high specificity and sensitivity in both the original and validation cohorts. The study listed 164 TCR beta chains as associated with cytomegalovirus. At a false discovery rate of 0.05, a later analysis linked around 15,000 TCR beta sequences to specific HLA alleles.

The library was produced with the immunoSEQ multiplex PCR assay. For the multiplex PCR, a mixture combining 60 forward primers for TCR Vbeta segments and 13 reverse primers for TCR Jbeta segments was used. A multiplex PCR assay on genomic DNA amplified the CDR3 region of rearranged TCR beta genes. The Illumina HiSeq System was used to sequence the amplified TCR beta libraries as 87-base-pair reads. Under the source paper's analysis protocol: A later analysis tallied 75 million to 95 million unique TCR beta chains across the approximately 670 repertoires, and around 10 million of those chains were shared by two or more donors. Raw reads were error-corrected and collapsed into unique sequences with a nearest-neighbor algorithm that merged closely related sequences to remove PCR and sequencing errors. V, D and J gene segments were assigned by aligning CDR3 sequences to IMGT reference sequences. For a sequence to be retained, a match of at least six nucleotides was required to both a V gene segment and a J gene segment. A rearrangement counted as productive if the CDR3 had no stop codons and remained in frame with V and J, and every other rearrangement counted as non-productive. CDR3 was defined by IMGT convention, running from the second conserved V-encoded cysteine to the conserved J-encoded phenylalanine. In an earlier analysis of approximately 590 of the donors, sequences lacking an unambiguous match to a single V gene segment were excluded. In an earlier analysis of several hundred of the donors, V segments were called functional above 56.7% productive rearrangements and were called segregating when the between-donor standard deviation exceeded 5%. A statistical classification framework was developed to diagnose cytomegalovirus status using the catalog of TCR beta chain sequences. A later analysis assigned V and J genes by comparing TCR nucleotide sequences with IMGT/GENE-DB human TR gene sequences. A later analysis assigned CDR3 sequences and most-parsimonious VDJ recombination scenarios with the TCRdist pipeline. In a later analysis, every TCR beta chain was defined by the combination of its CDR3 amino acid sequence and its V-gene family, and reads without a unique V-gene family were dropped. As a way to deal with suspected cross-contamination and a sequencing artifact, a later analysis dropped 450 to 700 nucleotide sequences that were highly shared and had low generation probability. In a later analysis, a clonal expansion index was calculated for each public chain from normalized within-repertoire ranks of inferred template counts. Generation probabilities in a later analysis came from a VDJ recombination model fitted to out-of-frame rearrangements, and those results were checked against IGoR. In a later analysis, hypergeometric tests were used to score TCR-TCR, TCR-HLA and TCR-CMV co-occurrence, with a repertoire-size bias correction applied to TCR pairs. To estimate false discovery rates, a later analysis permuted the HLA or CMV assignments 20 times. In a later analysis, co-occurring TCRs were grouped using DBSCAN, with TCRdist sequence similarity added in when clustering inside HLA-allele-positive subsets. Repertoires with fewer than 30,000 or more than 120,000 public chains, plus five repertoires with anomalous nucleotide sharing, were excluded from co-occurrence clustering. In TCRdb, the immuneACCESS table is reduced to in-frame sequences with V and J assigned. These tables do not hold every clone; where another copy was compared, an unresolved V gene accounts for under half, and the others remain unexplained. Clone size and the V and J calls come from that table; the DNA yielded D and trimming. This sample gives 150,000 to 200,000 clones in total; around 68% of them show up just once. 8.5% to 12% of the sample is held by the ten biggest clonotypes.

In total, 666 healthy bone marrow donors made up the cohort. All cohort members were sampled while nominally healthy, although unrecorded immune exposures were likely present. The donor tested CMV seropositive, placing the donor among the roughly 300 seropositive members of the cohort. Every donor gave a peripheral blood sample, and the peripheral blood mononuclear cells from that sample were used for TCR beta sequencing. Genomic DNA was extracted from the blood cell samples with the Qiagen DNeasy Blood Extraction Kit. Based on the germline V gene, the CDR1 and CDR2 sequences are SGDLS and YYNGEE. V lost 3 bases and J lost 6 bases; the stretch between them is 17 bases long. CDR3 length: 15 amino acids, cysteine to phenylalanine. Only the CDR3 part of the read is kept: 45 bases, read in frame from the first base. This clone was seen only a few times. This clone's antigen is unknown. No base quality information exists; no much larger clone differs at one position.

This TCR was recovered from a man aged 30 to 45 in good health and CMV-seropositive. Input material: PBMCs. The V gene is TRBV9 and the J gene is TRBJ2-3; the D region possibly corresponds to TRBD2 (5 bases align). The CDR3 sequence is CASSGGRTGGDTQYF. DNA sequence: TGTGCCAGCAGCGGTGGGCGGACCGGCGGGGATACGCAGTATTTT.